This T cell receptor beta chain was sequenced during a study of T cell changes during pregnancy in multiple sclerosis. The table came from immunoSEQ multiplex PCR; TCRdb's copy has only in-frame clones and leaves some out. This table has approximately 90,000 clones, roughly nine tenths appearing once. The sample holds a few counts of this clone. The CDR3 extends over 14 amino acids. Germline CDR1 SGHTA, CDR2 FQGTGA. V dropped 0 bases and J dropped 15 bases, with 18 bases sitting between them. The sample in question was peripheral blood, obtained in the first trimester of pregnancy. The chain joins TRBV7-3 to TRBJ2-1, with a weak D call TRBD1 (5 bases). This clonotype was sampled from a female donor with multiple sclerosis, enrolled in a pregnancy study. In DNA, the CDR3 is TGTGCCAGCAGCTTAACAGGTCCGGACACGAAGTGGTTCTTC. Protein product: CASSLTGPDTKWFF.